This T cell receptor (beta chain) derives from a study of cytomegalovirus exposure and HLA in healthy donors. Study background: The Caucasian-associated ancestry cluster contained 75% to 85% of the approximately 390 genotyped donors. Study-level findings and limits: The analysis excluded some indistinguishable V segments, including TRBV6-2 and TRBV6-3. Later analysis identified a missense DCLRE1C variant that was linked to TCR beta V- and J-gene trimming. Later analysis suggested most CMV-associated TCR beta chains were HLA-restricted.

Germline V CDR1 and CDR2: SGHAT, FQNNGV. J lost 3 bases, V lost 7 bases, and 12 bases had no gene match. The CDR3 is 16 amino acids. PCR amplification relied on 60 Vbeta primers (plus 13 Jbeta primers). TCRdb's copy holds only in-frame clones and misses some; the assay was immunoSEQ multiplex PCR. The sample comprises hundreds of thousands of clones, 76% of which are singletons, and 0.63% rests with the top ten. Turning to this clone: The target antigen is unknown.

The chain links TRBV11-2 to TRBJ1-1; 9 nucleotides match TRBD1. Sequenced: PBMCs. The receptor's source is a man between 18 and 29 years old in good health and CMV-seronegative. The CDR3 spells CASTRTGQGVHTEAFF. The DNA for the CDR3 is TGTGCCAGCACGCGTACGGGACAGGGCGTACACACTGAAGCTTTCTTT.